These 5 T cell receptor beta chains were all obtained from the same sample, sequenced in a study of blood T cell repertoires in COVID-19. TCRdb keeps only in-frame clones here, not all; method: immunoSEQ multiplex PCR. The table shows about 480,000 clones, with about 89% occurring only once. Sequenced input: peripheral blood. The source is a woman between 45 and 65 years old with COVID-19, enrolled during active disease.

Of note for this clone: At one boundary the junction diverges from the germline segment, which might be a read error. The CDR3 loop reads CASSLDRQPQHF. In nucleotides, the CDR3 is TGTGCCAGCAGTTTGGACAGACAGCCCCAGCATTTT. The J gene is TRBJ1-5, the V gene TRBV5-4, with TRBD1 as a possible D gene (6 bases). This CDR3 has 12 residues. In germline, CDR1 is SGHNT, CDR2 YYREEE (reference sequence).

DNA for the CDR3: TGTGCCAGCAGCCCCCAGGGCCAAGAGACCCAGTACTTC. It specifies CASSPQGQETQYF. The chain couples TRBV28 to TRBJ2-5; D might be TRBD1 (5 bases). The ends were cut back, 6 bases at V and 1 base at J, with 9 bases in the middle. The germline gives CDR1 MDHEN, CDR2 SYDVKM. The CDR3 is 13 amino acids.

The rearrangement joins TRBV21-1 to TRBJ1-5; the table's D call TRBD1 went unverified against the DNA. TRBV21-1 is a known pseudogene. This CDR3 is built from 14 residues. CDR3 nucleotides: TGTGCCAGCAGCATCGAATCGTCAGGTCAGCCCCAGCATTTT. Its translation is CASSIESSGQPQHF.

V is TRBV28 and J is TRBJ1-2; possible D gene TRBD1, 6 bases. The CDR3 has 13 residues. The V end lost 2 bases, the J end lost 3 bases, and 7 bases lay between the germline ends. Germline V lookup: CDR1 MDHEN, CDR2 SYDVKM. The CDR3 reads CASSLNRDYGYTF. DNA of the CDR3: TGTGCCAGCAGTTTAAACAGGGACTATGGCTACACCTTC.

This chain uses TRBV6-4 with TRBJ1-1, with a weak D call TRBD1 (5 bases). The V end lost 6 bases, the J end lost 5 bases, and 16 bases lay between the germline ends. This CDR3 is 14 amino acids long. Germline loops: CDR1 MRHNA, CDR2 SNTAGT. The CDR3 nucleotides are TGTGCCAGCAGGCTCGCAGGGTTTGGGACTGAAGCTTTCTTT. Protein sequence: CASRLAGFGTEAFF.